This T cell receptor (beta chain) came from a study of CD8+ T cells in alopecia areata. Whole-study context: Oral tofacitinib (5 to 10 mg twice daily) was administered to treated patients. It was 6 to 18 months of tofacitinib, and then there were 6 months off drug. Study findings and constraints: For lesional scalp, especially alopecia totalis/universalis, clonality was higher than in normal scalp.

On this clone itself: No antigen is known for it.

Germline V gene sequence: CDR1 MDHEN, CDR2 SYDVKM. V was trimmed by 6 bases and J by 2 bases, leaving 8 bases between them. CDR3 size: 12 residues. Following extraction, RNA underwent reverse transcription to cDNA, which served as the sequencing template. The repertoire was sequenced with immunoSEQ multiplex PCR; TCRdb's copy has only in-frame clones and lacks some. The sample contains approximately 150,000 clones, 45% to 60% of which appear only once. Lesional scalp punch biopsies and peripheral blood came from alopecia areata patients. This chain uses TRBV28 with TRBJ2-7; D is undetermined. The TCR comes from a human donor with alopecia areata. The sequenced sample was CD4+ T cells sorted from blood. The CDR3 loop is CASRTQAYEQYF. DNA for the CDR3: TGTGCCAGCAGGACTCAGGCCTACGAGCAGTACTTC.